This T cell receptor (beta chain) was retrieved from a study of cytomegalovirus exposure and HLA in healthy donors. In its sample, this clone was seen once. The CDR3 is made up of 12 amino acids. Germline values: CDR1 MGHDK, CDR2 SYGVNS. V was shortened by 0 bases and J by 14 bases, with 11 bases between the two germline ends. In the PCR, 60 Vbeta and 13 Jbeta primers were used. Sequencing used immunoSEQ multiplex PCR; TCRdb keeps in-frame clones, though not all of them. The sample has about 130,000 clones, almost 85% seen once; the top ten hold 2.7%. This chain joins TRBV25-1 and TRBJ2-1, with D possibly being TRBD2 (5 bases). The specimen was PBMCs. This clonotype originated in a boy between 2 and 10 years old in good health and CMV-seronegative. The chain's CDR3 is CASSEYGLSKFF. CDR3 coding DNA: TGTGCCAGCAGTGAATACGGACTCTCCAAGTTCTTC.